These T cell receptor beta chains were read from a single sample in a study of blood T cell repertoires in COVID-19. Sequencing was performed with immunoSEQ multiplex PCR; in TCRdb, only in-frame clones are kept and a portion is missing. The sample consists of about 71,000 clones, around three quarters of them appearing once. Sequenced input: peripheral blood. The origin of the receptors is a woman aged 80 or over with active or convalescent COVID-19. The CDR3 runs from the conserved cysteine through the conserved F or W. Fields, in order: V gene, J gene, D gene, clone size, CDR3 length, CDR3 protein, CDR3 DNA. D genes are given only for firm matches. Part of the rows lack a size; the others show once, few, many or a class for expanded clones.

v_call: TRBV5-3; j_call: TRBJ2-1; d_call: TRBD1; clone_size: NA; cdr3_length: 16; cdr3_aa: CARSLNRTGWDNEQFF; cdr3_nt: TGTGCCAGAAGCCTCAACAGGACAGGGTGGGACAATGAGCAGTTCTTC
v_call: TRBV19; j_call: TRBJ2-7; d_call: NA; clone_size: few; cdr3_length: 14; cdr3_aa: CASSYGRSGSEQYF; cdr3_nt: TGTGCCAGTAGTTATGGCAGGTCCGGAAGCGAGCAGTACTTC
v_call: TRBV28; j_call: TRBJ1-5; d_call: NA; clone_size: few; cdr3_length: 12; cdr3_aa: CASRGTNQPQHF; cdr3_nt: TGTGCCAGTAGAGGGACTAATCAGCCCCAGCATTTT
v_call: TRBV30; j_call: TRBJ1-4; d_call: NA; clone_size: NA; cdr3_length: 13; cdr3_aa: CAWRAGLDEKLFF; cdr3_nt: TGTGCCTGGAGGGCAGGGTTGGATGAAAAACTGTTTTTT
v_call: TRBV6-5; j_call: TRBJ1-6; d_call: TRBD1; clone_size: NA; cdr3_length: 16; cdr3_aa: CASSYVPGTANSPLHF; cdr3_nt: TGTGCCAGCAGTTACGTTCCTGGGACAGCCAATTCACCCCTCCACTTT
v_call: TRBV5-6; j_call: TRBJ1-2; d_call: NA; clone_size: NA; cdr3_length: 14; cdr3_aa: CASSLGRTSPGYTF; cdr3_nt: TGTGCCAGCAGCTTGGGCCGGACTAGCCCTGGCTACACCTTC
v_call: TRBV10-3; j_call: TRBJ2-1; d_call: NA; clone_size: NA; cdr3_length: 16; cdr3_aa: CAISESGTGVRDEQFF; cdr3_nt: TGTGCCATCAGTGAGTCGGGAACAGGCGTCAGGGATGAGCAGTTCTTC
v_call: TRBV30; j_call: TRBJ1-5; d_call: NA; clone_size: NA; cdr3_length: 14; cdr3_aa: CAWSVSTTGQPQHF; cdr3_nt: TGTGCCTGGAGTGTATCAACAACGGGGCAGCCCCAGCATTTT
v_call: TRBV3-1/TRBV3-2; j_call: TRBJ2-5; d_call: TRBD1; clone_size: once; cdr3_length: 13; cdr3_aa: CASSRDRGETQYF; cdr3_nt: TGTGCCAGCAGCCGGGACAGGGGAGAGACCCAGTACTTC
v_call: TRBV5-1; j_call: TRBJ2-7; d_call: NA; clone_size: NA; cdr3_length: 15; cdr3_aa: CASSLAATTDYEQYF; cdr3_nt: TGCGCCAGCAGCTTGGCGGCCACTACGGATTACGAGCAGTACTTC